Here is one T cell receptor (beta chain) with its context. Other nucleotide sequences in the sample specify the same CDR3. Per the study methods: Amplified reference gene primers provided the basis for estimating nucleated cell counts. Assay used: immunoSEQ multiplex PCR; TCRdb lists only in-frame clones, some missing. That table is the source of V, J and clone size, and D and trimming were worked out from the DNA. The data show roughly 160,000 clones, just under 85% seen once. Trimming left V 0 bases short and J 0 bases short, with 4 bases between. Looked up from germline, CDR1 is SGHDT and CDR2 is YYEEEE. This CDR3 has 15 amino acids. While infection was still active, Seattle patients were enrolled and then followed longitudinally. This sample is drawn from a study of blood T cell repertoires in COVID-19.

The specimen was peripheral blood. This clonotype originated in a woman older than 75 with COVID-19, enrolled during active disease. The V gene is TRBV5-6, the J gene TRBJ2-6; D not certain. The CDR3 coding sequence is TGTGCCAGCAGCTTGGGACTCTCTGGGGCCAACGTCCTGACTTTC. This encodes CASSLGLSGANVLTF.